What follows describes a single T cell receptor (beta chain). The data belong to a study of blood T cell repertoires in COVID-19. Assay used: immunoSEQ multiplex PCR; TCRdb lists only in-frame clones, some missing. The data contain roughly 160,000 clones, around 90% of them singletons. The CDR3 runs 16 residues. V trimming: 5 bases; J trimming: 5 bases; junction bases outside the gene matches: 6. CDR1 is SGHAT and CDR2 is FQNNGV in the germline V gene. The sequencing sample was made of peripheral blood. V gene TRBV11-2 combines with J gene TRBJ2-7, with 16 bases fitting TRBD2. The TCR sequence derives from a man aged 18 to 30 with acute or convalescent COVID-19. The CDR3 bases are TGTGCCAGCAGCCGGGGACTAGCGGGAGGGCCTGACGAGCAGTACTTC. Its protein product is CASSRGLAGGPDEQYF.